A selection of T cell receptor beta chains follows, all from one sample in a study of T cell clones after liver transplantation. The data were produced by immunoSEQ multiplex PCR, yet TCRdb's version contains in-frame clones alone and is incomplete. The data show around 35,000 clones, around 94% seen once. Sequences were derived from CD8+ T cells from blood, sampled 12 months after liver transplant. These receptors all come from a human patient who received a liver transplant. Part of the T cell pool may stem from the graft donor. Each CDR3 is given with its conserved first and last residue. A D gene is named only where the DNA matches it firmly. Only part of the rows carry a size: once, few, many, or a class if the clone is expanded.

j_call | d_call | v_call | clone_size | cdr3_nt | cdr3_aa
TRBJ2-1 | TRBD1 | TRBV27 | - | TGTGCCAGCAGTTTAGGACAGGGGCACTACAATGAGCAGTTCTTC | CASSLGQGHYNEQFF
TRBJ2-7 | - | TRBV6-5 | - | TGTGCCAGCAGTTATACCGGGACTTTCTACGAGCAGTACTTC | CASSYTGTFYEQYF
TRBJ2-7 | - | TRBV11-3 | - | TGTGCCAGCAGCTTGAATTGGTACGAGCAGTACTTC | CASSLNWYEQYF
TRBJ1-3 | TRBD1 | TRBV14 | - | TGTGCCAGCAGCCGGAACCCCGGGACAGTCTCTGGAAACACCATATATTTT | CASSRNPGTVSGNTIYF
TRBJ2-7 | TRBD1 | TRBV9 | - | TGTGCCAGCAGCGTTGGACAGGCACACTCCTACGAGCAGTACTTC | CASSVGQAHSYEQYF
TRBJ2-1 | - | TRBV19 | - | TGTGCCAGTAGTATAATTAACTTCTACAATGAGCAGTTCTTC | CASSIINFYNEQFF
TRBJ1-4 | - | TRBV27 | - | TGTGCCAGCAGTTCTGGGGATGAAAAACTGTTTTTT | CASSSGDEKLFF
TRBJ1-1 | - | TRBV27 | - | TGTGCCAGCAGTTTACTGGGCCGGGAGGCTGAAGCTTTCTTT | CASSLLGREAEAFF
TRBJ1-3 | - | TRBV9 | - | TGTGCCAGCAGCGAGAGCGGAACGGGAAACACCATATATTTT | CASSESGTGNTIYF
TRBJ1-1 | - | TRBV4-2 | - | TGTGCCAGCAGCCCCTCAAAGGGGAACACTGAAGCTTTCTTT | CASSPSKGNTEAFF
TRBJ2-1 | TRBD2 | TRBV11-1 | - | TGTGCCAGCAGCTTACGGGTAGCGGGACCACAGTTCTTC | CASSLRVAGPQFF
TRBJ2-5 | - | TRBV2 | - | TGTGCCAGCGTCGTATGGGGGACGGGAAAAGAGACCCAGTACTTC | CASVVWGTGKETQYF
TRBJ2-7 | - | TRBV7-2 | - | TGTGCCAGCATGGGGCGTTCGACTAGTCCAACTCACGAGCAGTACTTC | CASMGRSTSPTHEQYF
TRBJ2-1 | - | TRBV5-6 | - | TGTGCCAGCAGACAGACCTCTAGTGCCCATGAGCAGTTCTTC | CASRQTSSAHEQFF
TRBJ2-1 | TRBD2 | TRBV6-6 | medium-sized | TGTGCCAGCACAGGACTAGCGGACAATGAGCAGTTCTTC | CASTGLADNEQFF
TRBJ1-1 | - | TRBV5-6 | - | TGTGCCAGCAGCTTGGGCCACACTGAAGCTTTCTTT | CASSLGHTEAFF
TRBJ2-7 | - | TRBV5-1 | - | TGCGCCAGCAGCGCGAGGGGTTGGGGGCTGGGGAATTACGAGCAGTACTTC | CASSARGWGLGNYEQYF
TRBJ2-3 | - | TRBV7-9 | - | TGTGCCATCAAACCCATAACTAGCACAGATACGCAGTATTTT | CAIKPITSTDTQYF
TRBJ1-2 | - | TRBV11-2 | - | TGTGCCAGCAGCTTGGGGGTGGTCCGCTATGGCTACACCTTC | CASSLGVVRYGYTF
TRBJ1-2 | TRBD1 | TRBV2 | - | TGTGCCAGCAGGGGACAGTCCCCGCGCGGCTACACCTTC | CASRGQSPRGYTF
TRBJ2-1 | - | TRBV27 | - | TGTGCCAGCAGTTTCTACCGGGACGCCTACAATGAGCAGTTCTTC | CASSFYRDAYNEQFF
TRBJ1-1 | - | TRBV7-9 | - | TGTGCCAGCAGCTTAGTTTTGGGCTCTGAAGCTTTCTTT | CASSLVLGSEAFF
TRBJ2-7 | - | TRBV9 | - | TGTGCCAGCAGCTCCGGTGGGGGATTAGGGGAGCAGTACTTC | CASSSGGGLGEQYF
TRBJ2-1 | TRBD2 | TRBV9 | - | TGTGCCAGCAGCCAACTAGCGGGAGGGGTCTACAATGAGCAGTTCTTC | CASSQLAGGVYNEQFF
TRBJ1-2 | - | TRBV4-3 | - | TGCGCCAGCAGCCAAGATAAAGGCCCCTATGGCTACACCTTC | CASSQDKGPYGYTF
TRBJ2-7 | TRBD2 | TRBV29-1 | medium-sized | TGCAGCGTTGAGGGTGGGACTAGCTACGAGCAGTACTTC | CSVEGGTSYEQYF
TRBJ2-1 | TRBD2 | TRBV27 | - | TGTGCCAGCACCATAGCGGGAGGTAACGAGCAGTTCTTC | CASTIAGGNEQFF
TRBJ2-6 | - | TRBV2 | - | TGTGCCAGCAGTGATCGATACTCTGGGGCCAACGTCCTGACTTTC | CASSDRYSGANVLTF
TRBJ2-1 | TRBD1 | TRBV29-1 | - | TGCAGCGTTGGGGACAGGTCCTACAATGAGCAGTTCTTC | CSVGDRSYNEQFF
TRBJ2-7 | - | TRBV14 | once | TGTGCCAGCAGCCAAGGATTCGGGGGGCCCCGGGACGAGCAGTACTTC | CASSQGFGGPRDEQYF
TRBJ2-7 | - | TRBV4-2 | once | TGTGCCAGCAGCCAAGAAGGATTTGGCTCCTACGAGCAGTACTTC | CASSQEGFGSYEQYF
TRBJ2-7 | - | TRBV27 | - | TGTGCCAGCGGGAGGAAGTACGAGCAGTACTTC | CASGRKYEQYF
TRBJ2-1 | - | TRBV14 | - | TGTGCCAGCAGCCCGGTCCCCAGCACGGGCTACAATGAGCAGTTCTTC | CASSPVPSTGYNEQFF
TRBJ2-7 | - | TRBV19 | - | TGTGCCAGTAGTTCTGCAGGGAACTACGAGCAGTACTTC | CASSSAGNYEQYF
TRBJ2-3 | TRBD2 | TRBV14 | once | TGTGCCAGCAGCCTAGCGGGAGGATTAGATACGCAGTATTTT | CASSLAGGLDTQYF
TRBJ2-3 | - | TRBV9 | - | TGTGCCAGCAGCCCGACCGGGCATCCCACAGATACGCAGTATTTT | CASSPTGHPTDTQYF
TRBJ1-2 | TRBD1 | TRBV19 | - | TGTGCCAGTAGTAGGACAGGGGGTTACTATGGCTACACCTTC | CASSRTGGYYGYTF
TRBJ1-2 | TRBD1 | TRBV27 | once | TGTGCCAGCAGTCCGCCCCAGGGGGCGGGGAGGGGCTATGGCTACACCTTC | CASSPPQGAGRGYGYTF
TRBJ2-3 | TRBD2 | TRBV7-8 | - | TGTGCCAGCAGCCGACTAGCGGGAGGATCAGATACGCAGTATTTT | CASSRLAGGSDTQYF
TRBJ2-5 | TRBD2 | TRBV6-5 | - | TGTGCCAGCAGTTTAGCGGGAGGGCCCTCTGAGACCCAGTACTTC | CASSLAGGPSETQYF
TRBJ2-7 | TRBD1 | TRBV9 | once | TGTGCCAGCAGCCCCCACCAGGGGGCCTACGAGCAGTACTTC | CASSPHQGAYEQYF
TRBJ2-7 | - | TRBV27 | - | TGTGCCAGCAGTGTAGGGCGCGAGCAGTACTTC | CASSVGREQYF
TRBJ2-7 | TRBD2 | TRBV2 | - | TGTGCCAGCAGTGAAGGTGTACTAGCGGGGAACGAGCAGTACTTC | CASSEGVLAGNEQYF
TRBJ1-1 | - | TRBV6-5 | - | TGTGCCAGCAGAACCGGGACGGAGAACACTGAAGCTTTCTTT | CASRTGTENTEAFF
TRBJ2-7 | - | TRBV7-9 | - | TGTGCCAGCAGCGCGGGACTCTCGTACGAGCAGTACTTC | CASSAGLSYEQYF
TRBJ2-7 | TRBD2 | TRBV7-3 | - | TGTGCCAGCAGCTTAACGTCTAGCGGGAAGGACGAGCAGTACTTC | CASSLTSSGKDEQYF
TRBJ2-1 | TRBD1 | TRBV10-1 | - | TGCGCCAGCAGCTATACAGGGGGCGCGTACAATGAGCAGTTCTTC | CASSYTGGAYNEQFF
TRBJ2-7 | TRBD2 | TRBV27 | - | TGTGCCAGCAGAATAGCGGGGCGGAGTACCTACGAGCAGTACTTC | CASRIAGRSTYEQYF
TRBJ2-7 | TRBD2 | TRBV7-9 | - | TGTGCCAGCAGTGAGTCGGGGGGGCAATACGAGCAGTACTTC | CASSESGGQYEQYF
TRBJ2-7 | - | TRBV27 | - | TGTGCCAGCAGTCCGGGGTCGGCCTACGAGCAGTACTTC | CASSPGSAYEQYF
TRBJ2-7 | - | TRBV5-1 | - | TGCGCCAGCAGCTTAGGGCCCTCTCCTCTTCCGCAGTACTTC | CASSLGPSPLPQYF
TRBJ2-5 | - | TRBV19 | - | TGTGCCAGTAGTATAGTGGTCCAGCAAGAGACCCAGTACTTC | CASSIVVQQETQYF
TRBJ2-1 | - | TRBV2 | - | TGTGCCAGCAGTGAAGCGCTAAACTACAATGAGCAGTTCTTC | CASSEALNYNEQFF